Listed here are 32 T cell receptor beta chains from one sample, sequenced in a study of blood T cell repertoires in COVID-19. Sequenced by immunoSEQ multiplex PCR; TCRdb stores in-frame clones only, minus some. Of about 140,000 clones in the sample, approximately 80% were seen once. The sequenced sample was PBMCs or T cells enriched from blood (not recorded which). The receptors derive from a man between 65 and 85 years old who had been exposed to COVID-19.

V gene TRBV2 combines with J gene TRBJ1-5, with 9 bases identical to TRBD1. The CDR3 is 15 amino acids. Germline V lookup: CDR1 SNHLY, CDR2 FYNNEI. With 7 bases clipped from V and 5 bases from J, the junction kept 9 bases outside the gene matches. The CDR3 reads CASTLTGTGYQPQHF. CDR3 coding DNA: TGTGCCAGCACATTAACCGGGACAGGGTATCAGCCCCAGCATTTT.

The CDR3 DNA follows: TGCGCCAGCAGCCAAGATTACAACTCTGGAAACACCATATATTTT. Translated, it gives CASSQDYNSGNTIYF. The chain links TRBV4-1 to TRBJ1-3; D gene unclear. The CDR3 has 15 amino acids. Germline V gene sequence: CDR1 MGHRA, CDR2 YSYEKL. Trimming cost V 0 bases and J 0 bases, with 6 bases left between them.

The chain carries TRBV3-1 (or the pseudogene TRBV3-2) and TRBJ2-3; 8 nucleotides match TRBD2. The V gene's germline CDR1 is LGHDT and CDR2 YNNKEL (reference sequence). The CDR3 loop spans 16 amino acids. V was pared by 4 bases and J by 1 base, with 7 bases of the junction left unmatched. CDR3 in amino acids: CASSLESGSGTDTQYF. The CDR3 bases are TGTGCCAGCAGCCTAGAAAGCGGGAGTGGCACAGATACGCAGTATTTT.

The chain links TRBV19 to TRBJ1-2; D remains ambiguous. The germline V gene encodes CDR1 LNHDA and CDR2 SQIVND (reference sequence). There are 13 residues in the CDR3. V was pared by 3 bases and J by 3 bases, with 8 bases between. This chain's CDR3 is CASSMAYDYGYTF. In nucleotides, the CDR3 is TGTGCCAGTAGTATGGCATACGACTATGGCTACACCTTC.

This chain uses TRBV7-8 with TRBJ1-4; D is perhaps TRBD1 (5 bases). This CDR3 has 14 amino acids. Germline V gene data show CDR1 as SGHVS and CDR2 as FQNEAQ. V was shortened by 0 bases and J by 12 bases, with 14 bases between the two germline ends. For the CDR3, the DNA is TGTGCCAGCAGCTTAGCGAGGACAACCCGGGAACTGTTTTTT. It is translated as CASSLARTTRELFF.

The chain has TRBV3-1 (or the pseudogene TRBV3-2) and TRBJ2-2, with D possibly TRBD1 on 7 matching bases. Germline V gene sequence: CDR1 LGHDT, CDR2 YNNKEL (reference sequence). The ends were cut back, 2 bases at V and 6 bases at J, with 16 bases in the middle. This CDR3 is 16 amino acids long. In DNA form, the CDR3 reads TGTGCCAGCAGCCAACACGGAGGGGGCCGTTCCGGGGAGCTGTTTTTT. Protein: CASSQHGGGRSGELFF.

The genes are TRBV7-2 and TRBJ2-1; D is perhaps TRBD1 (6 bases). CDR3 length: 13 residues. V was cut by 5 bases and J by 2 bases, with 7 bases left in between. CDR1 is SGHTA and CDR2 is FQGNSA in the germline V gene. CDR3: CASSGQPYNEQFF. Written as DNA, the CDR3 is TGTGCCAGCAGCGGACAGCCCTACAATGAGCAGTTCTTC.

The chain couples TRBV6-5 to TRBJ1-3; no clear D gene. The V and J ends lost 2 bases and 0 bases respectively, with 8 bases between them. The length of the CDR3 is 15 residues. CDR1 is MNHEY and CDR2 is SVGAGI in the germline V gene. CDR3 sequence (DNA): TGTGCCAGCAGTTACGGCAGAAACTCTGGAAACACCATATATTTT. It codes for CASSYGRNSGNTIYF.

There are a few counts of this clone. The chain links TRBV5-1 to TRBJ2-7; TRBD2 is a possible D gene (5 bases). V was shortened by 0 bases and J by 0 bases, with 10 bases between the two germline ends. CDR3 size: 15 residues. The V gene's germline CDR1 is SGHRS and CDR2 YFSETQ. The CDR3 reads CASSLGGLISYEQYF. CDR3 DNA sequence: TGCGCCAGCAGCTTGGGAGGGCTCATCTCCTACGAGCAGTACTTC.

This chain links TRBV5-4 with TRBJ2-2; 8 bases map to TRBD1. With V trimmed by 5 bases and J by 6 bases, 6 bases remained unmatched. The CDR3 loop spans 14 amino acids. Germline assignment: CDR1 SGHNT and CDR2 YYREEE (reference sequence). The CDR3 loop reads CASSRQGLAGELFF. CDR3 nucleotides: TGTGCCAGCAGTCGACAGGGGTTAGCCGGGGAGCTGTTTTTT.

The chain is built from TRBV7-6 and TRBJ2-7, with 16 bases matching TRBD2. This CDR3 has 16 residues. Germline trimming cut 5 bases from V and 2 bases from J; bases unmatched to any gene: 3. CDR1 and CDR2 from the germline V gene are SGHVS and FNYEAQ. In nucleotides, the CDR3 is TGTGCCAGCAGCCCAGGGACTAGCGGGGGGGCCTACGAGCAGTACTTC. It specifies CASSPGTSGGAYEQYF.

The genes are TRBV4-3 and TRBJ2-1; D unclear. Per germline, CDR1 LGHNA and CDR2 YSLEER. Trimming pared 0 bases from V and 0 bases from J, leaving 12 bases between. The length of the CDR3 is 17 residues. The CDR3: CASSQDGGRSSYNEQFF. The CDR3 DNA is TGCGCCAGCAGCCAAGATGGTGGCAGATCCTCCTACAATGAGCAGTTCTTC.

CDR3 in DNA: TGTGCCAGCAGCGTAGCCCAGGGGATCTCTGGAAACACCATATATTTT. It encodes CASSVAQGISGNTIYF. The chain uses TRBV9 and TRBJ1-3, with TRBD1 as a possible D gene (6 bases). With 0 bases removed from V and 0 bases from J, the gap between germline ends came to 10 bases. CDR3 length: 16 amino acids. Germline V gives CDR1 SGDLS, CDR2 YYNGEE.

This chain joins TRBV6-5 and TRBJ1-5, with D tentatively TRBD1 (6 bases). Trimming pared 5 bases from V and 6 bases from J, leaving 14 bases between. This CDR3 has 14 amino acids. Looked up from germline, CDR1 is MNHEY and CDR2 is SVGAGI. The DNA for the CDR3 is TGTGCCAGCAGTAAAACAGGGTCGGTTCAGCCCCAGCATTTT. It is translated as CASSKTGSVQPQHF.

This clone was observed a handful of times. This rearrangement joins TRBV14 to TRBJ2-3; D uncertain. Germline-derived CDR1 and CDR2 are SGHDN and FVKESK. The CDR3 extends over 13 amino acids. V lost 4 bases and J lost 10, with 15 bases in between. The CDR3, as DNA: TGTGCCAGCAGCCGCCCGCCCCCTAGTCCGCAGTATTTT. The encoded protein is CASSRPPPSPQYF.

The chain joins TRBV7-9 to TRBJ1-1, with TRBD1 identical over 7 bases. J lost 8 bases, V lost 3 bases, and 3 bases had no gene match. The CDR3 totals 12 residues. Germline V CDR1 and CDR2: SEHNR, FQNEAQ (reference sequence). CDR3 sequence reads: CASSFLGGEAFF. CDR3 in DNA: TGTGCCAGCAGCTTTCTAGGGGGCGAAGCTTTCTTT.

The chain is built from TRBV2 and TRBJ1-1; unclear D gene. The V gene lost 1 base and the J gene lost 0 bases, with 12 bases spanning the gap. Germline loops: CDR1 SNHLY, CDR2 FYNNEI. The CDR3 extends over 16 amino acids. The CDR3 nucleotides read TGTGCCAGCAGTGAAGGTGGGAGTAGATTGAACACTGAAGCTTTCTTT. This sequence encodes CASSEGGSRLNTEAFF.

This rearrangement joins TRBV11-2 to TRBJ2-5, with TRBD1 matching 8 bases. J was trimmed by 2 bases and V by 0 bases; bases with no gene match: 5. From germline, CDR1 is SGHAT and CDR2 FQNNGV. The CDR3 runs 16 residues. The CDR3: CASSLDQGAFQETQYF. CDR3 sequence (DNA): TGTGCCAGCAGCTTAGATCAGGGGGCGTTTCAAGAGACCCAGTACTTC.

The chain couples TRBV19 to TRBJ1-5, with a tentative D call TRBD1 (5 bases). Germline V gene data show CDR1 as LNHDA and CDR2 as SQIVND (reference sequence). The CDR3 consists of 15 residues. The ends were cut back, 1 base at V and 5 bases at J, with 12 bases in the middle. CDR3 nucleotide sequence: TGTGCCAGTAGTATAGGGCAGGGAAGAGATCAGCCCCAGCATTTT. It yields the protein CASSIGQGRDQPQHF.

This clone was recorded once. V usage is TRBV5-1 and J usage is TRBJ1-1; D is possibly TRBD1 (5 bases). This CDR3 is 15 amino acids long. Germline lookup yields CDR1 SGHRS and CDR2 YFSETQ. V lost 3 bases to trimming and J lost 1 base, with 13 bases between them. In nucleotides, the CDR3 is TGCGCCAGCAGCTCCCAGGGTCCGGCGAACACTGAAGCTTTCTTT. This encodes CASSSQGPANTEAFF.

CDR3 in DNA: TGTGCCAGCAGCCAGGGGACAGCCCGCACAGATACGCAGTATTTT. Its translation is CASSQGTARTDTQYF. The V call is TRBV14, the J call TRBJ2-3, with TRBD1 identical over 7 bases. CDR3 size: 15 residues. V was pared by 3 bases and J by 1 base, with 4 bases of the junction left unmatched. Germline CDR1 reads SGHDN; CDR2 reads FVKESK.

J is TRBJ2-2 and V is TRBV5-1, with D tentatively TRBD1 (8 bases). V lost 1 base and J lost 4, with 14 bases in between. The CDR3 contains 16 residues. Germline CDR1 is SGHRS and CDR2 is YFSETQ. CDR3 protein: CASSLTGGEGTGELFF. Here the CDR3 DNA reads TGCGCCAGCAGCTTGACAGGGGGGGAAGGCACCGGGGAGCTGTTTTTT.

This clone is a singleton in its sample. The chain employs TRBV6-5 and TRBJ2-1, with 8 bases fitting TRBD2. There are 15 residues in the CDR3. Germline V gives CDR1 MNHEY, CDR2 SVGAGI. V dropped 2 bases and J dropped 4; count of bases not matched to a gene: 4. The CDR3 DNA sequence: TGTGCCAGCAGTTACGGAGCGGGAGCTTACAATGAGCAGTTCTTC. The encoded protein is CASSYGAGAYNEQFF.

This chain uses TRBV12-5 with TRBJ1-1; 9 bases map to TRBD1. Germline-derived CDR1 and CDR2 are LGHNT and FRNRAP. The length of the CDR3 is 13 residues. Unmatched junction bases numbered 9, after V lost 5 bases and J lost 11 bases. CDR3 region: CASGPGTGNRAFF. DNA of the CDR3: TGTGCTAGTGGTCCTGGGACAGGGAATAGGGCTTTCTTT.

The CDR3 nucleotides read TGTGCCAGCAGCCAAGTCCCTAGCGGGGGGGCCATTCAAGAGACCCAGTACTTC. Its protein is CASSQVPSGGAIQETQYF. The chain uses TRBV3-1 (or the pseudogene TRBV3-2) and TRBJ2-5, with 12 bases matching TRBD2. J gave up 2 bases and V 1 base, and 8 bases lay outside the gene matches. This CDR3 has 18 residues. Per the germline V gene, CDR1 is LGHDT and CDR2 is YNNKEL (reference sequence).

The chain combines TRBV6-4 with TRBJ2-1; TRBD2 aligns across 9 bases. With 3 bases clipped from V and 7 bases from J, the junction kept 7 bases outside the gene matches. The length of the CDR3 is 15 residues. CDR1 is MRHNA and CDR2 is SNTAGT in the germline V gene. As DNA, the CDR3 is TGTGCCAGCAGTGAAGCGGGGGGCGGTAGAAATGAGCAGTTCTTC. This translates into CASSEAGGGRNEQFF.

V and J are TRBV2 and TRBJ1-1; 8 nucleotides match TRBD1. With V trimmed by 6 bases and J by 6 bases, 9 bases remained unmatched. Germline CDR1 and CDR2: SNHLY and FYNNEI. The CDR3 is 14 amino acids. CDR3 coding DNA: TGTGCCAGCAGCCGGATGACAGGGGTCGCTGAAGCTTTCTTT. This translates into CASSRMTGVAEAFF.

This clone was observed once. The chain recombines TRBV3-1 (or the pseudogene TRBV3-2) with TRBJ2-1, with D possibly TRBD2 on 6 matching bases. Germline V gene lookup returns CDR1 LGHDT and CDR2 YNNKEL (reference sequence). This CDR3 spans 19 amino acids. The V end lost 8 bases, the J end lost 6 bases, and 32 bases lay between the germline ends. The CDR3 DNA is TGTGCCAGCGAGAACCCCCAGCCTTATATACGGGAGTGGGGCAATGAGCAGTTCTTC. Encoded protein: CASENPQPYIREWGNEQFF.

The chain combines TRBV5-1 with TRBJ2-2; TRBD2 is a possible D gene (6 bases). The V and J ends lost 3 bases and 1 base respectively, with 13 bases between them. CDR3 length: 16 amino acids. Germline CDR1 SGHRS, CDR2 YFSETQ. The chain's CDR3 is CASSSAGLRNTGELFF. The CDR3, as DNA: TGCGCCAGCAGCTCGGCGGGATTGCGGAACACCGGGGAGCTGTTTTTT.

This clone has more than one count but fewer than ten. The CDR3 spells CASSLVAGGEVGNTIYF. The CDR3 DNA sequence: TGTGCCAGCAGCTTAGTGGCCGGGGGGGAAGTTGGAAACACCATATATTTT. V is TRBV7-2 and J is TRBJ1-3; D is possibly TRBD1 (5 bases). The V end was cut by 1 base, the J end by 3 bases, with 16 bases between. Germline V gene sequence: CDR1 SGHTA, CDR2 FQGNSA. There are 17 residues in the CDR3. Full variable domain (remainder filled in from reference TRBV7-2 and TRBJ1-3): GAGVSQSPSNKVTEKGKDVELRCDPISGHTALYWYRQSLGQGLEFLIYFQGNSAPDKSGLPSDRFSAERTGGSVSTLTIQRTQQEDSAVYLCASSLVAGGEVGNTIYFGEGSWLTVV.

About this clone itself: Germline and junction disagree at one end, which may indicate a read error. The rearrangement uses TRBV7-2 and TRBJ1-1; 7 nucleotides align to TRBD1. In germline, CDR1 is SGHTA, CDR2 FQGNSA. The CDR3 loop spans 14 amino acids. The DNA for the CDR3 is TGTGCCAGCAGCCTCCAGACAGGGAACGCTGAAGCTTTCTTT. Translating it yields CASSLQTGNAEAFF. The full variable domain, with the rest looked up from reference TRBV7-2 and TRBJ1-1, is GAGVSQSPSNKVTEKGKDVELRCDPISGHTALYWYRQSLGQGLEFLIYFQGNSAPDKSGLPSDRFSAERTGGSVSTLTIQRTQQEDSAVYLCASSLQTGNAEAFFGQGTRLTVV.

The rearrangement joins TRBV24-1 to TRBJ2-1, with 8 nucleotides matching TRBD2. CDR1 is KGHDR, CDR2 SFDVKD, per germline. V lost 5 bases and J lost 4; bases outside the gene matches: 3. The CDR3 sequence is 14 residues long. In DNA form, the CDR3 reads TGTGCCACCAGTGGAGCGGGGGCGTACAATGAGCAGTTCTTC. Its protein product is CATSGAGAYNEQFF.